One sample yielded the 24 T cell receptor beta chains listed below, sequenced in a study of blood T cells in healthy people across ages. A second PCR, run for roughly 7 to 11 cycles, used a sample-barcoded 5' primer plus a J-beta primer mix. Using its own MiXCR run on the 5' RACE reads, TCRdb lists one record per CDR3 protein. Here the sample spans about 1.6 million distinct CDR3 sequences, around 35% being singletons. Input material: blood. The receptors shown here come from a woman aged 25 to 39 in good health.

The genes are TRBV3-1 and TRBJ1-6; 10 positions match TRBD1. The germline CDR1 and CDR2 sequences are LGHDT and YNNKEL (reference sequence). The CDR3 totals 14 residues. V lost 3 bases to trimming and J lost 8 bases; unmatched junction nucleotides: 1. The CDR3 nucleotides read TGTGCCAGCAGCCATGGACAGGGGGATTCACCCCTCCACTTT. Its translation is CASSHGQGDSPLHF. The variable domain in full, with the rest retrieved from reference TRBV3-1 and TRBJ1-6, is DTAVSQTPKYLVTQMGNDKSIKCEQNLGHDTMYWYKQDSKKFLKIMFSYNNKELIINETVPNRFSPKSPDKAHLNLHINSLELGDSAVYFCASSHGQGDSPLHFGNGTRLTVT.

The V and J genes are TRBV28 and TRBJ2-2; D is ambiguous. V lost 4 bases to trimming and J lost 8 bases, with 11 bases between them. The CDR3 has 13 amino acids. Germline CDR1 is MDHEN and CDR2 is SYDVKM. The CDR3 nucleotides are TGTGCCAGCAGTTCGGCAGGCCGGGGGGAGCTGTTTTTT. It translates to CASSSAGRGELFF.

This clonotype was detected only a few times. This chain joins TRBV7-2 and TRBJ2-1; TRBD2 matches at 10 bases. This CDR3 is built from 15 residues. With 7 bases clipped from V and 4 bases from J, the junction kept 7 bases outside the gene matches. Germline V CDR1 and CDR2: SGHTA, FQGNSA. The CDR3 coding sequence is TGTGCCAGCAAATTGGGGACTAGCGTGTACAATGAGCAGTTCTTC. Translation: CASKLGTSVYNEQFF.

This clonotype showed up many times. The chain carries TRBV10-3 and TRBJ2-5, with a possible D match to TRBD2 (6 bases). With 3 bases removed from V and 2 bases from J, the gap between germline ends came to 10 bases. Germline lookup yields CDR1 ENHRY and CDR2 SYGVKD. This CDR3 comprises 14 residues. CDR3 bases: TGTGCCATCAGTGAAACTAGCAGACAAGAGACCCAGTACTTC. Translated, it gives CAISETSRQETQYF.

J is TRBJ1-2 and V is TRBV4-1, with D uncertain. The germline V and J ends were trimmed by 2 bases and 4 bases, with 14 bases remaining between them. This CDR3 contains 15 residues. Germline CDR1 MGHRA, CDR2 YSYEKL. CDR3 nucleotide sequence: TGCGCCAGCAGCCAACCCCGTCGGGGTAGCTATGGCTACACCTTC. It encodes CASSQPRRGSYGYTF.

The chain couples TRBV20-1 to TRBJ2-7; weak D call: TRBD1 (5 bases). Between the trimmed V and J ends, which lost 0 bases and 3 bases, there was a span of 12 bases. The germline V gene encodes CDR1 DFQATT and CDR2 SNEGSKA (reference sequence). The CDR3 is made up of 14 amino acids. CDR3 nucleotide sequence: TGCAGTGCTAGAGATCTAAGGGGATACTACGAGCAGTACTTC. Residues: CSARDLRGYYEQYF.

This clonotype showed up just a few times. The V call is TRBV10-3, the J call TRBJ2-1, with 7 bases lining up with TRBD2. CDR3 length: 15 residues. V lost 8 bases to trimming and J lost 0 bases; unmatched junction nucleotides: 7. The germline V gene encodes CDR1 ENHRY and CDR2 SYGVKD. The CDR3 DNA reads as TGTGCCATCTCCCCGCCGGGGGGCTCCTACAATGAGCAGTTCTTC. It encodes CAISPPGGSYNEQFF.

The genes are TRBV3-1 and TRBJ2-1; 7 positions agree with TRBD2. CDR1 and CDR2 from the germline V gene are LGHDT and YNNKEL (reference sequence). This CDR3 has 17 residues. V trimming: 5 bases; J trimming: 0 bases; junction bases outside the gene matches: 10. CDR3 in amino acids: CASSFYASGSSYNEQFF. The CDR3 DNA reads TGTGCCAGCAGCTTTTACGCTAGCGGCAGCTCCTACAATGAGCAGTTCTTC.

The sample holds one count of this clonotype. A junction end diverges from the germline sequence, so it may reflect a read error. The chain joins TRBV4-1 to TRBJ2-1; a possible D gene is TRBD1 (5 bases). CDR3 size: 13 residues. Germline-derived CDR1 and CDR2 are MGHRA and YSYEKL. This chain's CDR3 is CANSLTANNEQFF. The CDR3 DNA follows: TGCGCCAACAGCCTGACAGCTAACAATGAGCAGTTCTTC.

The V gene is TRBV29-1, the J gene TRBJ2-1; 9 positions match TRBD1. V dropped 3 bases and J dropped 8; count of bases not matched to a gene: 5. This CDR3 region has 13 residues. Germline V gene sequence: CDR1 SQVTM, CDR2 ANQGSEA. CDR3 nucleotides: TGCAGCGTTGATGGGACAGGGAACGATGAGCAGTTCTTC. Protein product: CSVDGTGNDEQFF.

The chain carries TRBV30 and TRBJ1-4; D perhaps matches TRBD1 (5 bases). The CDR3 consists of 16 residues. Germline V gene sequence: CDR1 GTSNPN, CDR2 SVGIG (reference sequence). V was clipped by 0 bases and J by 0 bases, with 11 bases between them. The CDR3 sequence is CAWSVRRQSTNEKLFF. The CDR3 coding sequence is TGTGCCTGGAGTGTACGAAGACAGTCAACTAATGAAAAACTGTTTTTT.

This sequence joins TRBV18 and TRBJ1-2; a weak D match, TRBD1 (5 bases). The CDR3 covers 16 residues. Germline CDR1 reads KGHSH; CDR2 reads LQKENI. V lost 3 bases to trimming and J lost 0 bases, with 14 bases between them. CDR3 coding DNA: TGTGCCAGCTCACCGCTCCGACAGCTAGCTAACTATGGCTACACCTTC. This encodes CASSPLRQLANYGYTF.

For this clonotype: This may come from a read error, since a much larger clone is one base off. This rearrangement joins TRBV21-1 to TRBJ2-1; the DNA was not compared with TRBD1, the D call given in the table. TRBV21-1 is marked as a pseudogene. The CDR3 has 16 amino acids. CDR3 protein: CASSKAAGRGTNEQFF. The CDR3, as DNA: TGTGCCAGCAGCAAAGCGGCAGGGCGAGGGACCAATGAGCAGTTCTTC.

This clonotype turned up a few times. The chain is built from TRBV4-1 and TRBJ2-7; 7 bases fit TRBD1. The CDR3 is 14 amino acids. V gave up 2 bases and J gave up 3 bases; unmatched junction bases: 4. Germline-derived CDR1 and CDR2 are MGHRA and YSYEKL. Written as DNA, the CDR3 is TGCGCCAGCAGCCAAAGAAGGGGGCTCTACGAGCAGTACTTC. It yields the protein CASSQRRGLYEQYF.

This clonotype turned up a few times. The chain uses TRBV4-2 and TRBJ2-1; the match to TRBD1 covers 7 bases. The J segment lost 3 bases and the V segment lost 0 bases, leaving 5 bases of the junction unmatched. The CDR3 runs to 16 residues. Germline values: CDR1 LGHNA, CDR2 YNFKEQ. Here the CDR3 reads CASSQEGGRGYNEQFF. DNA of the CDR3: TGTGCCAGCAGCCAAGAAGGGGGCAGGGGCTACAATGAGCAGTTCTTC.

This clonotype was seen only a few times. The V and J genes are TRBV12-3 or TRBV12-4 and TRBJ2-1, with D perhaps matching TRBD2 (5 bases). CDR3 length: 15 amino acids. The V gene lost 5 bases and the J gene lost 2 bases, with 13 bases spanning the gap. The CDR3 region is CASSPEGAPYNEQFF. Here the CDR3 DNA reads TGTGCCAGCAGTCCAGAGGGCGCTCCCTACAATGAGCAGTTCTTC.

The chain couples TRBV20-1 to TRBJ1-1; no definite D call. V was pared by 1 base and J by 1 base, with 7 bases between. The CDR3 sequence is 13 residues long. CDR1 is DFQATT, CDR2 SNEGSKA, per germline (reference sequence). The CDR3 loop reads CSARAEGNTEAFF. The DNA for the CDR3 is TGCAGTGCTAGAGCCGAGGGGAACACTGAAGCTTTCTTT.

This chain joins TRBV9 and TRBJ2-6; D may be TRBD1 (7 bases). V lost 5 bases and J 1 base, leaving 16 bases between the germline ends. Germline lookup yields CDR1 SGDLS and CDR2 YYNGEE. CDR3 length: 17 amino acids. CDR3 nucleotides: TGTGCCAGCAGGCGGACAGGAGGGTTTTCTGGGGCCAACGTCCTGACTTTC. It is translated as CASRRTGGFSGANVLTF.

This clonotype was observed a handful of times. This chain connects TRBV9 to TRBJ2-3, with D perhaps being TRBD1 or TRBD2 (5 bases each). V was cut by 4 bases and J by 4 bases, with 28 bases left in between. Germline V gene sequence: CDR1 SGDLS, CDR2 YYNGEE. There are 19 residues in the CDR3. The DNA of the CDR3 is TGTGCCAGCAGCCAAGGGACGGGGAAGGGGATTTCGGTGGCAGATACGCAGTATTTT. Amino acid sequence: CASSQGTGKGISVADTQYF.

This chain uses TRBV20-1 with TRBJ1-5; 7 nucleotides align to TRBD1. The CDR3 contains 15 residues. V was clipped by 0 bases and J by 11 bases; unmatched bases: 13. Germline V gene sequence: CDR1 DFQATT, CDR2 SNEGSKA (reference sequence). CDR3: CSARDNGQVESSQHF. In DNA, the CDR3 is TGCAGTGCTAGAGATAACGGACAGGTCGAATCCTCCCAGCATTTT.

This clonotype was picked up a small number of times. The chain employs TRBV28 and TRBJ2-5; 7 positions match TRBD1. Germline CDR1 reads MDHEN; CDR2 reads SYDVKM. The CDR3 runs to 12 residues. V trimming: 10 bases; J trimming: 2 bases; junction bases outside the gene matches: 4. The DNA for the CDR3 is TGTGCCATCTTGGACAGGCAAGAGACCCAGTACTTC. It translates to CAILDRQETQYF.

This clonotype was picked up a small number of times. V gene TRBV29-1 combines with J gene TRBJ1-2; D call uncertain. V was pared by 8 bases and J by 3 bases, with 13 bases between. The CDR3 totals 12 residues. Germline V CDR1 and CDR2: SQVTM, ANQGSEA. The CDR3: CSTKAEDYGYTF. Written as DNA, the CDR3 is TGCAGCACAAAGGCGGAAGACTATGGCTACACCTTC.

This clonotype was recorded a few times. The chain employs TRBV20-1 and TRBJ1-2; D gene uncertain. The CDR3 has 13 residues. Germline-derived CDR1 and CDR2 are DFQATT and SNEGSKA (reference sequence). V was pared by 0 bases and J by 8 bases, with 13 bases between. CDR3: CSARDRSLKGYTF. As DNA, the CDR3 is TGCAGTGCTAGAGATCGGTCTCTCAAGGGCTACACCTTC.

This CDR3 reads CASTSGTGGAEEQFF. As DNA, the CDR3 is TGTGCCAGCACTTCCGGGACAGGGGGCGCGGAGGAGCAGTTCTTC. V usage is TRBV27 and J usage is TRBJ2-1; TRBD1 aligns across 12 bases. After removal of 7 bases from V and 10 bases from J, the junction contained 11 bases not matched to a gene. The CDR3 covers 15 residues. CDR1 and CDR2 from the germline V gene are MNHEY and SMNVEV (reference sequence).